This TCR beta chain is from a study of T cell responses to AZD1222 COVID-19 vaccine. Between the trimmed V and J ends, which lost 7 bases and 5 bases, there was a span of 15 bases. CDR3 size: 15 residues. Germline values: CDR1 SEHNR, CDR2 FQNEAQ (reference sequence). Clones were sequenced by immunoSEQ multiplex PCR, and TCRdb holds only the in-frame ones, with some missing. The sample yields around 130,000 clones, roughly nine tenths seen once. This material consisted of peripheral blood, taken 28 days after the second AZD1222 dose. This clonotype was obtained from an adult who received the AZD1222 COVID-19 vaccine. The genes are TRBV7-9 and TRBJ1-6; tentatively, D is TRBD1 (5 bases). CDR3 nucleotides: TGTGCCAGCACCTCGCAGGGTTTGGATAATTCACCCCTCCACTTT. This sequence encodes CASTSQGLDNSPLHF.